This is a list of T cell receptor beta chains from one sample in a study of T cells in Graves' hyperthyroidism and ophthalmopathy. TCRdb redid the calling of the multiplex PCR reads with MiXCR, one entry per CDR3 protein. The repertoire consists of about 500,000 distinct CDR3 sequences, with 16% occurring once and the leading ten covering 15% to 20%. Specimen: blood. These receptors were taken from a woman aged 18 to 35 with Graves' hyperthyroidism. CDR3s include the opening cysteine and the closing phenylalanine or tryptophan. The order of the fields is clone size, D gene, V gene, J gene, CDR3 protein, CDR3 DNA. The D gene is left open where the match is weak. Only some rows state a clone size, as once, few, many or a class for expanded clones.

size: many; D: .; V: TRBV6-2/TRBV6-3; J: TRBJ2-7; CDR3: CASSQEDRYGQYF; DNA: TGTGCCAGCAGCCAAGAAGACAGGTACGGGCAGTACTTC
size: .; D: TRBD1; V: TRBV15; J: TRBJ2-7; CDR3: CATGQESSYEQYF; DNA: TGTGCCACCGGACAGGAGAGCTCCTACGAGCAGTACTTC
size: many; D: .; V: TRBV27; J: TRBJ2-7; CDR3: CASRRGPLYYEQYF; DNA: TGTGCCAGCAGACGGGGGCCCTTGTACTACGAGCAGTACTTC
size: .; D: .; V: TRBV2; J: TRBJ2-1; CDR3: CASSERNEQFF; DNA: TGTGCCAGCAGTGAGCGCAATGAGCAGTTCTTC
size: many; D: .; V: TRBV18; J: TRBJ2-3; CDR3: CASSPPPGGPQYF; DNA: TGTGCCAGCTCACCACCTCCCGGGGGTCCGCAGTATTTT
size: many; D: .; V: TRBV3-1; J: TRBJ2-6; CDR3: CASSQEWGRGANVLTF; DNA: TGTGCCAGCAGCCAAGAATGGGGGCGAGGGGCCAACGTCCTGACTTTC
size: .; D: TRBD1; V: TRBV6-2/TRBV6-3; J: TRBJ2-3; CDR3: CASSPNTGGADTQYF; DNA: TGTGCCAGCAGTCCAAATACAGGGGGCGCAGATACGCAGTATTTT
size: few; D: .; V: TRBV6-1; J: TRBJ2-7; CDR3: CADGLYEQYF; DNA: TGTGCCGACGGACTGTACGAGCAGTACTTC
size: .; D: TRBD2; V: TRBV2; J: TRBJ2-2; CDR3: CASTKGLGSNTGELFF; DNA: TGTGCCAGCACTAAGGGACTAGGCTCGAACACCGGGGAGCTGTTTTTT
size: .; D: .; V: TRBV5-1; J: TRBJ2-1; CDR3: CASSLVGRPSYNEQFF; DNA: TGCGCCAGCAGCTTGGTCGGGCGCCCATCCTACAATGAGCAGTTCTTC
size: many; D: TRBD1; V: TRBV30; J: TRBJ2-2; CDR3: CARNRGEGGELFF; DNA: TGTGCCCGAAACAGGGGGGAAGGCGGGGAGCTGTTTTTT
size: few; D: .; V: TRBV29-1; J: TRBJ2-7; CDR3: CSVVGAYEQYF; DNA: TGCAGCGTTGTGGGGGCATACGAGCAGTACTTC
size: many; D: TRBD1; V: TRBV6-6; J: TRBJ1-2; CDR3: CASSYGTGTGYTF; DNA: TGTGCCAGCAGTTACGGGACAGGGACTGGCTACACCTTC
size: many; D: .; V: TRBV7-9; J: TRBJ1-5; CDR3: CASSSALSNQPQHF; DNA: TGTGCCAGCAGCTCGGCCCTAAGCAATCAGCCCCAGCATTTT
size: many; D: .; V: TRBV27; J: TRBJ2-3; CDR3: CASSMTETTDTQYF; DNA: TGTGCCAGCAGTATGACAGAGACCACAGATACGCAGTATTTT
size: few; D: .; V: TRBV7-2; J: TRBJ1-1; CDR3: CASSLGQVEAFF; DNA: TGTGCCAGCAGCTTAGGGCAGGTTGAAGCTTTCTTT
size: few; D: TRBD2; V: TRBV18; J: TRBJ2-2; CDR3: CASSQAPSGPNTGELFF; DNA: TGTGCCAGCTCACAGGCACCTAGCGGACCGAACACCGGGGAGCTGTTTTTT
size: few; D: .; V: TRBV3-1; J: TRBJ1-1; CDR3: CASSQIRGGGLVTEAFF; DNA: TGTGCCAGCAGCCAAATTAGGGGAGGAGGTTTGGTTACTGAAGCTTTCTTT
size: many; D: .; V: TRBV20-1; J: TRBJ2-5; CDR3: CSGTGQETQYF; DNA: TGCAGTGGCACAGGGCAAGAGACCCAGTACTTC
size: .; D: .; V: TRBV5-1; J: TRBJ2-7; CDR3: CASSPGLDKYEQYF; DNA: TGCGCCAGCAGCCCGGGACTGGACAAATACGAGCAGTACTTC
size: many; D: TRBD1; V: TRBV7-9; J: TRBJ2-3; CDR3: CASSARQGVADTQYF; DNA: TGTGCCAGCAGCGCAAGACAGGGAGTAGCAGATACGCAGTATTTT
size: .; D: .; V: TRBV27; J: TRBJ2-3; CDR3: CASTAVGEGDTQYF; DNA: TGTGCCAGCACCGCCGTGGGTGAGGGGGATACGCAGTATTTT
size: many; D: TRBD2; V: TRBV6-1; J: TRBJ2-1; CDR3: CASTFLAGDYNEQFF; DNA: TGTGCCAGCACGTTTCTAGCGGGAGACTACAATGAGCAGTTCTTC
size: few; D: TRBD2; V: TRBV19; J: TRBJ2-3; CDR3: CARKAGIRLAGSTDTQYF; DNA: TGTGCCAGAAAAGCGGGGATAAGACTAGCGGGTAGCACAGATACGCAGTATTTT